Shown below are 8 T cell receptor beta chains from a single sample sequenced in a study of CD4 T cells in relation to SARS-CoV-2 and coronaviruses. This table comes from immunoSEQ multiplex PCR, and its TCRdb copy is limited to in-frame clones, with some not included. Of 60,000 to 80,000 clones listed, 87% are singletons. CD4+ T cells from unexposed donors were obtained before the COVID-19 pandemic (2011-2018). Sequencing used memory CD4+ T cells from PBMCs. The source is a human donor in good health.

The chain has TRBV5-4 and TRBJ1-3; weak D call: TRBD1 (6 bases). The germline V and J ends were trimmed by 9 bases and 2 bases, with 15 bases remaining between them. The CDR3 runs to 14 residues. CDR1 and CDR2 from the germline V gene are SGHNT and YYREEE (reference sequence). The CDR3 coding sequence is TGTGCCACCACTAGAGGGGGGGCTGGAAACACCATATATTTT. It encodes CATTRGGAGNTIYF.

This chain joins TRBV6-5 and TRBJ2-5; D is possibly TRBD1 or TRBD2 (5 bases each). V lost 5 bases and J 4 bases, leaving 17 bases between the germline ends. The germline gives CDR1 MNHEY, CDR2 SVGAGI. This CDR3 region has 15 residues. The DNA of the CDR3 is TGTGCCAGCAGTCCACCCGGGACGGCCCGAGAGACCCAGTACTTC. Translation: CASSPPGTARETQYF.

The J gene is TRBJ2-7, the V gene TRBV11-2, with D uncertain. Looked up from germline, CDR1 is SGHAT and CDR2 is FQNNGV. This CDR3 spans 13 amino acids. Trimming took off 5 bases at V and 5 bases at J, with 13 bases between the two ends. For the CDR3, the DNA is TGTGCCAGCAGCCAGTCAATGGATAACGAGCAGTACTTC. Translated: CASSQSMDNEQYF.

The table lists this clone with a count of one. The chain employs TRBV27 and TRBJ2-6, with D possibly being TRBD1 (6 bases). The germline gives CDR1 MNHEY, CDR2 SMNVEV (reference sequence). The CDR3 loop spans 21 amino acids. Trimming pared 0 bases from V and 0 bases from J, leaving 21 bases between. The DNA of the CDR3 is TGTGCCAGCAGTTTATCGAAGTGGGGAACAGGGTGGCGCTCTGGGGCCAACGTCCTGACTTTC. Translating gives CASSLSKWGTGWRSGANVLTF. The full variable domain, with the rest looked up from reference TRBV27 and TRBJ2-6, is EAQVTQNPRYLITVTGKKLTVTCSQNMNHEYMSWYRQDPGLGLRQIYYSMNVEVTDKGDVPEGYKVSRKEKRNFPLILESPSPNQTSLYFCASSLSKWGTGWRSGANVLTFGAGSRLTVL.

V is TRBV2 and J is TRBJ1-1; unclear D gene. Germline-derived CDR1 and CDR2 are SNHLY and FYNNEI. V lost 7 bases and J lost 0, with 9 bases in between. The CDR3 consists of 13 residues. CDR3 in DNA: TGTGCCAGCATTACGGACGTGAACACTGAAGCTTTCTTT. It encodes CASITDVNTEAFF.

This sequence joins TRBV30 and TRBJ1-1; D is perhaps TRBD1 (5 bases). Per the germline V gene, CDR1 is GTSNPN and CDR2 is SVGIG (reference sequence). V lost 3 bases and J 1 base, leaving 9 bases between the germline ends. The CDR3 is 13 residues long. CDR3 coding DNA: TGTGCCTGGAGAGCAGGGTCGAACACTGAAGCTTTCTTT. Protein product: CAWRAGSNTEAFF.

The V call is TRBV21-1, the J call TRBJ2-7; whether TRBD2, the table's D call, matches the DNA was not checked. TRBV21-1 is a listed pseudogene. This CDR3 contains 18 residues. DNA for the CDR3: TGTGCCAGTAAGAAAAATAGTGGGCCTAGCGGGGCCTCCTACGAGCAGTACTTC. As protein: CASKKNSGPSGASYEQYF.

This clone appeared a few times. The chain is built from TRBV7-6 and TRBJ1-5, with D perhaps TRBD1 (6 bases). Trimming took 3 bases from V and 2 from J, leaving 14 bases between them. The CDR3 runs to 16 residues. CDR1 is SGHVS, CDR2 FNYEAQ, per germline. The CDR3 coding sequence is TGTGCCAGCAGCTTGTCAGGGGATCTCGGCAATCAGCCCCAGCATTTT. This sequence encodes CASSLSGDLGNQPQHF.